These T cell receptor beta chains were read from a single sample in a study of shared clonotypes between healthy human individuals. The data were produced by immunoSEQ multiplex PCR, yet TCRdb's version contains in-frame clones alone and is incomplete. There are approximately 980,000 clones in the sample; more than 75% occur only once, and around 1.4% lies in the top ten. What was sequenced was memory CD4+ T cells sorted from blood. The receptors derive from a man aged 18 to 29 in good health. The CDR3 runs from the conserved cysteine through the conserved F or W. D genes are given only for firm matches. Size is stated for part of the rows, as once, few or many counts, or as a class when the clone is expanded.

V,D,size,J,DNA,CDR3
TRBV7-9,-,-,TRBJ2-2,TGTGCCAGCAGCGGTACTAGGAGGGGGAACACCGGGGAGCTGTTTTTT,CASSGTRRGNTGELFF
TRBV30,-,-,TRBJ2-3,TGTGCCTGGAAAAAGCAACCCGGGACGGCCCGCACAGATACGCAGTATTTT,CAWKKQPGTARTDTQYF
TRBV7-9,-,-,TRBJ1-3,TGTGCCAGCAGCTTTGGGAGGATCTCTGGAAACACCATATATTTT,CASSFGRISGNTIYF
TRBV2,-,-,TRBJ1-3,TGTGCCAGCAGCCCGTTGCCTGTCTACTCTGGAAACACCATATATTTT,CASSPLPVYSGNTIYF
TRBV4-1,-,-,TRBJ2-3,TGCGCCAGCACCCTCGGAGTACAACAGTTCACAGATACGCAGTATTTT,CASTLGVQQFTDTQYF
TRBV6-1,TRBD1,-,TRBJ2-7,TGTGCCAGCAGAGGGGACAGGGGAGTCTACGAGCAGTACTTC,CASRGDRGVYEQYF
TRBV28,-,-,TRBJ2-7,TGTGCCAGCAGCCTACGGAGTGAGCAGGGCTCACAAAAAACCTACGAGCAGTACTTC,CASSLRSEQGSQKTYEQYF
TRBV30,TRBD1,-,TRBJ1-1,TGTGCCTGGAGTGTACTCGGGCCAGGGGGCGCGCAGAGGACTGAAGCTTTCTTT,CAWSVLGPGGAQRTEAFF
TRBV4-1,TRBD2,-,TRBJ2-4,TGCGCCAGCAGCCCCGGGACTAGAAACATTCAGTACTTC,CASSPGTRNIQYF
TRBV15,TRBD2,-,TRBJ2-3,TGTGCCACCAGCAGAGGGATAACTAGCGGCACAGATACGCAGTATTTT,CATSRGITSGTDTQYF
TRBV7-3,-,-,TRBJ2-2,TGTGCCAGCAGCCCCGCCGCGGACACCGGGGAGCTGTTTTTT,CASSPAADTGELFF
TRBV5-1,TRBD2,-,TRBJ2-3,TGCGCCAGCAGCAGGGGACTAGCGAGATTCACAGATACGCAGTATTTT,CASSRGLARFTDTQYF
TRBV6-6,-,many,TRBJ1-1,TGTGCCAGCAGCTACCGGGCAGACACTGAAGCTTTCTTT,CASSYRADTEAFF
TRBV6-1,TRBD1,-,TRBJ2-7,TGTGCCAGCACTCGACCCGGGACAGCTTCCTACGAGCAGTACTTC,CASTRPGTASYEQYF
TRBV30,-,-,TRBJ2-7,TGTGCCTGGAGTCGGAGGGGGTCGACTGAGCAGTACTTC,CAWSRRGSTEQYF
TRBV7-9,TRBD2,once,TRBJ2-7,TGTGCCAGCAGCCTAGGGAGGGCTGAACTTGACGAGCAGTACTTC,CASSLGRAELDEQYF
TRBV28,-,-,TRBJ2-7,TGTGCCAGCAGTCTCCAGGTAACCCCGACCTACGAGCAGTACTTC,CASSLQVTPTYEQYF
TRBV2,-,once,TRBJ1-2,TGTGCCAGCTTGCAGGGGTCGGTTGGCTACACCTTC,CASLQGSVGYTF
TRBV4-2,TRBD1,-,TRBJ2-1,TGTGCCAGCAGTCCTGAGAGGGGGCGCAATGAGCAGTTCTTC,CASSPERGRNEQFF
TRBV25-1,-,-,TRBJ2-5,TGTGCCAGCAGGGAACGCCGGAAGGGCCAAGAGACCCAGTACTTC,CASRERRKGQETQYF
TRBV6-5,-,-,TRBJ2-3,TGTGCCAGCAGGAAGTGGGACGGGGGCACAGATACGCAGTATTTT,CASRKWDGGTDTQYF
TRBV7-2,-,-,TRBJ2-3,TGTGCCAGCACCCGGGTGGGGGATACGCAGTATTTT,CASTRVGDTQYF
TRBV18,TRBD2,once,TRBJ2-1,TGTGCCAGCTCACCGCCAACTAGCGGCAATGAGCAGTTCTTC,CASSPPTSGNEQFF
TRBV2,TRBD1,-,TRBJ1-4,TGTGCCAGCAGTTCCGACAGGGGGCGGGGATTTGAAAAACTGTTTTTT,CASSSDRGRGFEKLFF
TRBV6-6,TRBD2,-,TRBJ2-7,TGTGCCAGCAGTTACGTAACTAGCGTTCAGTACTTC,CASSYVTSVQYF
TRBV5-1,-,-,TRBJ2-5,TGCGCCAGCAGTTTTGTGGGGGGTAGGCAAGAGACCCAGTACTTC,CASSFVGGRQETQYF
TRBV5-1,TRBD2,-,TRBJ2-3,TGCGCCAGCAGCTTTCGACTAGCGGGTAGCACAGATACGCAGTATTTT,CASSFRLAGSTDTQYF
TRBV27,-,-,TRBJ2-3,TGTGCCAGCAGTTTTTTAAAGGGCACAGATACGCAGTATTTT,CASSFLKGTDTQYF
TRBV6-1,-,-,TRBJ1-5,TGTGCCAGCGGACAACAGGGTCAGCCCCAGCATTTT,CASGQQGQPQHF
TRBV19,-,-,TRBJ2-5,TGTGCCAGTAGTATAGGGCGGTTTGCGGGGAGACAAGAGACCCAGTACTTC,CASSIGRFAGRQETQYF
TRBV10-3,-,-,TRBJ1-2,TGTGCCACTAGGCTCAACTATGGCTACACCTTC,CATRLNYGYTF
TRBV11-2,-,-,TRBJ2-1,TGTGCCAGCAGCTTAAATCCGGACAGCTCCTACAATGAGCAGTTCTTC,CASSLNPDSSYNEQFF
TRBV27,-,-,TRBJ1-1,TGTGCCAGCATCAGGGCAGGGGCGGGGAACACTGAAGCTTTCTTT,CASIRAGAGNTEAFF
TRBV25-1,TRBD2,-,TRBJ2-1,TGTGCCAGCAGTGAGTCTAGCGGCAATGAGCAGTTCTTC,CASSESSGNEQFF
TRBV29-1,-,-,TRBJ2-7,TGCAGCGTTTCTCCGACATCATTTCCCTACGAGCAGTACTTC,CSVSPTSFPYEQYF
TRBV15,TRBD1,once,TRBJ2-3,TGTGCCACCAGCAAGGACAGGGGCGCAGATACGCAGTATTTT,CATSKDRGADTQYF
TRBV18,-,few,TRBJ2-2,TGTGCCAGCTCACCCCGGACAGAGCTGAACACCGGGGAGCTGTTTTTT,CASSPRTELNTGELFF
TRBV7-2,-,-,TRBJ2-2,TGTGCCAGCAGCACGTCACCGAACACCGGGGAGCTGTTTTTT,CASSTSPNTGELFF